This passage covers 28 T cell receptor beta chains from one sample sequenced in a study of control samples from healthy donors and cancer patients (dated by TCRdb to the early 2020s). Libraries were constructed by the immunoSEQ multiplex PCR assay. In TCRdb, the immuneACCESS table is reduced to in-frame sequences with V and J assigned. These tables do not hold every clone; where another copy was compared, an unresolved V gene accounts for under half, and the others remain unexplained. This sample is represented by about 97,000 clones; 75% to 90% of them were singletons. Clones ranked in the top ten supply less than 8.5% of the sample. The sequenced sample consisted of blood. The origin of the receptors is a man under 40 in good health.

V is TRBV21-1 and J is TRBJ1-6. TRBV21-1 constitutes a pseudogene. The CDR3 is made up of 16 amino acids. The CDR3 DNA reads TGTGCCAGCAGGTGGACGGGAATTTTTTATAATTCACCCCTCCACTTT. It specifies CASRWTGIFYNSPLHF.

The V and J genes are TRBV9 and TRBJ2-2; D is unresolved. The V end was cut by 3 bases, the J end by 2 bases, with 11 bases between. Germline CDR1 SGDLS, CDR2 YYNGEE. The CDR3 runs to 15 residues. As DNA, the CDR3 is TGTGCCAGCAGCGGATACCTACTCAACACCGGGGAGCTGTTTTTT. This encodes CASSGYLLNTGELFF.

The chain recombines TRBV25-1 with TRBJ2-6, with 11 bases that match TRBD2. The V segment lost 4 bases and the J segment 0 bases; nucleotides outside the gene matches: 2. Germline lookup yields CDR1 MGHDK and CDR2 SYGVNS. This CDR3 has 17 residues. The CDR3 spells CASSAGLAVSGANVLTF. The CDR3 nucleotides are TGTGCCAGCAGTGCGGGACTAGCGGTCTCTGGGGCCAACGTCCTGACTTTC.

This chain joins TRBV4-1 and TRBJ1-4; D gene uncertain. V lost 3 bases and J lost 8, with 7 bases in between. The CDR3 length is 12 residues. Germline CDR1 MGHRA, CDR2 YSYEKL. The CDR3, as DNA: TGCGCCAGCAGCCAGCTGTTGGAAAAACTGTTTTTT. Translating gives CASSQLLEKLFF.

The chain links TRBV30 to TRBJ1-1; the D gene is possibly TRBD1 (5 bases). Trimming removed 1 base from V and 6 bases from J, with 15 bases in between. The CDR3 has 14 residues. Germline CDR1 and CDR2: GTSNPN and SVGIG (reference sequence). CDR3 amino acids: CAWSGDQNLSEAFF. CDR3 DNA: TGTGCCTGGAGTGGGGACCAAAATCTTTCTGAAGCTTTCTTT.

This chain links TRBV19 with TRBJ2-6; no firm D call. Trimming took off 6 bases at V and 2 bases at J, with 8 bases between the two ends. The CDR3 consists of 14 residues. CDR1 is LNHDA and CDR2 is SQIVND in the germline V gene (reference sequence). The CDR3 region is CASRLGPGANVLTF. The CDR3 DNA sequence: TGTGCCAGTAGGCTCGGGCCTGGGGCCAACGTCCTGACTTTC.

The rearrangement uses TRBV7-9 and TRBJ2-7; tentative D call: TRBD1 (6 bases). V lost 2 bases and J 5 bases, leaving 10 bases between the germline ends. Germline values: CDR1 SEHNR, CDR2 FQNEAQ (reference sequence). CDR3 length equals 13 residues. The CDR3 is CASSLSGGHEQYF. CDR3 DNA: TGTGCCAGCAGCTTAAGTGGGGGCCACGAGCAGTACTTC.

This clone was seen only once. V is TRBV19 and J is TRBJ1-6; a weak D match, TRBD1 (6 bases). The CDR3 runs to 15 residues. Trimming took off 4 bases at V and 7 bases at J, with 14 bases between the two ends. Germline CDR1 LNHDA, CDR2 SQIVND (reference sequence). The DNA of the CDR3 is TGTGCCAGTAGTACCTCAGGGGAGGGCAATTCACCCCTCCACTTT. This codes for CASSTSGEGNSPLHF.

The J gene is TRBJ2-2, the V gene TRBV30; 9 bases agree with TRBD1. The length of the CDR3 is 16 residues. Germline V gives CDR1 GTSNPN, CDR2 SVGIG (reference sequence). With V trimmed by 2 bases and J by 1 base, 5 bases remained unmatched. This chain's CDR3 is CAWSQRTGVNTGELFF. For the CDR3, the DNA is TGTGCCTGGAGTCAGCGGACAGGGGTGAACACCGGGGAGCTGTTTTTT.

The V and J genes are TRBV7-6 and TRBJ2-7; D is perhaps TRBD2 (5 bases). Between the trimmed V and J ends, which lost 5 bases and 0 bases, there was a span of 8 bases. The CDR3 is 13 amino acids. CDR1 and CDR2 (germline): SGHVS, FNYEAQ. The CDR3 DNA reads TGTGCCAGCAGCCCAGCGGACTCCTACGAGCAGTACTTC. It codes for CASSPADSYEQYF.

Many counts were recorded for this clone. This chain uses TRBV10-3 with TRBJ2-3; 9 positions agree with TRBD2. V gave up 5 bases and J gave up 2 bases; unmatched junction bases: 5. This CDR3 is 15 amino acids long. Germline V lookup: CDR1 ENHRY, CDR2 SYGVKD. The DNA for the CDR3 is TGTGCCATCAGTCCGACTAGCGGATTCACAGATACGCAGTATTTT. Translated, it gives CAISPTSGFTDTQYF.

This rearrangement joins TRBV6-2 or TRBV6-3 to TRBJ2-7, with TRBD1 as a possible D gene (5 bases). Trimming took 6 bases from V and 4 from J, leaving 13 bases between them. Germline V gene sequence: CDR1 MNHEY, CDR2 SVGEGT. This CDR3 has 13 residues. The DNA for the CDR3 is TGTGCCAGCAGCTTCGACAGACGGTACGAGCAGTACGTC. Residues: CASSFDRRYEQYV.

The rearrangement links TRBV7-9 to TRBJ1-4; D is possibly TRBD1 (5 bases). The germline V and J ends were trimmed by 1 base and 7 bases, with 16 bases remaining between them. The V gene's germline CDR1 is SEHNR and CDR2 FQNEAQ (reference sequence). The CDR3 covers 16 residues. DNA of the CDR3: TGTGCCAGCAGCTTAGGGCAGGGAGGATCGGGTGAAAAACTGTTTTTT. Translating gives CASSLGQGGSGEKLFF.

This clone has only a few counts. This rearrangement joins TRBV27 to TRBJ2-1, with 7 bases identical to TRBD2. Germline V CDR1 and CDR2: MNHEY, SMNVEV (reference sequence). This CDR3 spans 15 amino acids. Trimming at V came to 4 bases and at J to 2 bases, leaving 5 bases not matched to a gene. The CDR3 coding sequence is TGTGCCAGCAGTTCCCGAGCGGGAACCTACAATGAGCAGTTCTTC. It translates to CASSSRAGTYNEQFF.

V usage is TRBV7-9 and J usage is TRBJ2-5, with 8 bases fitting TRBD2. V shed 3 bases and J 1 base; nucleotides not matched to a gene: 7. The CDR3 has 16 residues. Germline values: CDR1 SEHNR, CDR2 FQNEAQ (reference sequence). CDR3 sequence reads: CASSLSGTRGQETQYF. CDR3 coding DNA: TGTGCCAGCAGCTTGTCCGGGACTAGGGGCCAAGAGACCCAGTACTTC.

The V and J genes are TRBV24-1 and TRBJ2-5, with TRBD2 identical over 7 bases. J lost 3 bases, V lost 1 base, and 1 base had no gene match. Per germline, CDR1 KGHDR and CDR2 SFDVKD. The CDR3 spans 14 residues. As DNA, the CDR3 is TGTGCCACCAGTGATTTAGCGGGAAAAGAGACCCAGTACTTC. It codes for CATSDLAGKETQYF.

The chain carries TRBV6-2 or TRBV6-3 and TRBJ2-3, with 9 bases lining up with TRBD2. Germline values: CDR1 MNHEY, CDR2 SVGEGT. This CDR3 contains 20 residues. J was trimmed by 1 base and V by 2 bases; bases with no gene match: 16. The CDR3 here is CASSYPTLGSSGRRTDTQYF. The CDR3, as DNA: TGTGCCAGCAGTTACCCTACCTTGGGATCCAGCGGGAGGCGCACAGATACGCAGTATTTT.

The chain uses TRBV11-2 and TRBJ2-7; no clear D. This CDR3 comprises 13 residues. V shed 1 base and J shed 0 bases, with 4 bases lying between them. Germline V CDR1 and CDR2: SGHAT, FQNNGV. The DNA of the CDR3 is TGTGCCAGCAGCTTAGCGAGCTCCTACGAGCAGTACGTC. Encoded protein: CASSLASSYEQYV.

The rearrangement uses TRBV7-2 and TRBJ1-3; D remains unclear. The length of the CDR3 is 13 residues. V was cut by 1 base and J by 4 bases, with 5 bases left in between. Germline CDR1 is SGHTA and CDR2 is FQGNSA. In DNA form, the CDR3 reads TGTGCCAGCAGCTTAGTAGGCGGAAACACCATATATTTT. Encoded protein: CASSLVGGNTIYF.

The chain joins TRBV2 to TRBJ1-2; D gene uncertain. V shed 6 bases and J shed 3 bases, with 8 bases lying between them. Germline V CDR1 and CDR2: SNHLY, FYNNEI. The CDR3 runs to 12 residues. CDR3 sequence: CASRGQDYGYTF. The CDR3 coding sequence is TGTGCCAGCAGGGGTCAAGACTATGGCTACACCTTC.

V gene TRBV6-1 combines with J gene TRBJ1-2; D remains unclear. Germline V gene data show CDR1 as MNHNS and CDR2 as SASEGT. The CDR3 is 12 residues long. V was cut by 11 bases and J by 5 bases, with 15 bases left in between. DNA for the CDR3: TGTGCCGCCTTCCGAGACGGTTATGGCTACACCTTC. It specifies CAAFRDGYGYTF.

This chain connects TRBV19 to TRBJ1-1; 7 bases line up with TRBD1. The CDR3 totals 14 residues. Germline values: CDR1 LNHDA, CDR2 SQIVND (reference sequence). With 7 bases clipped from V and 2 bases from J, the junction kept 7 bases outside the gene matches. The DNA for the CDR3 is TGTGCCAGTAAAACGACAGGGACAAACACTGAAGCTTTCTTT. It is translated as CASKTTGTNTEAFF.

This sequence joins TRBV7-7 and TRBJ2-3; possibly TRBD1 for D (6 bases). Germline V gene sequence: CDR1 SSHAT, CDR2 FNYEAQ (reference sequence). The CDR3 runs 15 residues. With 1 base removed from V and 4 bases from J, the gap between germline ends came to 12 bases. CDR3 coding DNA: TGTGCCAGCAGCTTAGACTTGGCAGGGGCAGATACGCAGTATTTT. The encoded protein is CASSLDLAGADTQYF.

This chain links TRBV7-6 with TRBJ2-5, with 8 bases lining up with TRBD1. This CDR3 comprises 17 residues. After removal of 5 bases from V and 2 bases from J, the junction contained 13 bases not matched to a gene. Germline V lookup: CDR1 SGHVS, CDR2 FNYEAQ. This CDR3 reads CASSAYPQGALQETQYF. In DNA, the CDR3 is TGTGCCAGCAGCGCTTATCCCCAGGGGGCTTTACAAGAGACCCAGTACTTC. Filled out from reference TRBV7-6 and TRBJ2-5, the complete variable domain reads GAGVSQSPRYKVTKRGQDVALRCDPISGHVSLYWYRQALGQGPEFLTYFNYEAQQDKSGLPNDRFSAERPEGSISTLTIQRTEQRDSAMYRCASSAYPQGALQETQYFGPGTRLLVL.

This CDR3 is CASSINRGGGKDQETQYF. As DNA, the CDR3 is TGTGCCAGTAGTATAAACCGGGGGGGTGGAAAGGACCAAGAGACCCAGTACTTC. The chain is built from TRBV19 and TRBJ2-5; 8 nucleotides agree with TRBD2. Germline CDR1 is LNHDA and CDR2 is SQIVND (reference sequence). With V trimmed by 2 bases and J by 0 bases, 11 bases remained unmatched. CDR3 length: 18 amino acids.

J is TRBJ1-1 and V is TRBV7-9, with D tentatively TRBD1 (5 bases). The germline gives CDR1 SEHNR, CDR2 FQNEAQ (reference sequence). This CDR3 is built from 12 residues. Trimming shortened V by 3 bases and J by 7 bases, and 9 bases separated the two germline ends. CDR3 bases: TGTGCCAGCAGCTTTTCGGGGGGTGAAGCTTTCTTT. Translating gives CASSFSGGEAFF.

The chain combines TRBV25-1 with TRBJ1-2; no reliable D call. There are 13 residues in the CDR3. V was trimmed by 8 bases and J by 1 base, leaving 11 bases between them. Germline lookup yields CDR1 MGHDK and CDR2 SYGVNS. CDR3 nucleotides: TGTGCCAGCTTCTCGGTGATTAACTATGGCTACACCTTC. It translates to CASFSVINYGYTF.

There are a few counts of this clone. This rearrangement joins TRBV5-6 to TRBJ2-1; 7 nucleotides align to TRBD1. The CDR3 has 15 residues. The germline gives CDR1 SGHDT, CDR2 YYEEEE. The V and J ends lost 3 bases and 3 bases, in that order; junction bases with no gene match: 6. CDR3 DNA sequence: TGTGCCAGCAGCTGGGGACAGAGCAACTACAATGAGCAGTTCTTC. Its protein is CASSWGQSNYNEQFF.